Sequencing of this TCR beta chain was carried out in a study of Ad26.COV2.S vaccination and SARS-CoV-2 variants (dated by TCRdb to the early 2020s). Some background on the complete study: Donors in the vaccine arm were drawn from COV1001, a phase I-IIa trial of Ad26.COV2.S in healthy adults that was multicentre, randomized, double-blind and placebo-controlled. Ad26.COV2.S was administered intramuscularly at a dose of 5x10^10 or 1x10^11 viral particles, either as one shot or as two shots given 56 days apart. TCRbeta repertoire sequencing was used to assess the specificity and breadth of SARS-CoV-2-reactive T cell receptors after Ad26.COV2.S vaccination. Blinding of investigators to trial group allocation was maintained during experiments and outcome assessment. Trial participants were randomized into five groups of five, in which low-dose or high-dose Ad26.COV2.S was given once or twice, or placebo was given on both occasions. A total of roughly 30 samples were included in the TCR-sequenced set, comprising around 19 Ad26.COV2.S vaccine recipients, 5 placebo recipients and 8 SARS-CoV-2 convalescent individuals.

The immunoSEQ Assay was used to sequence TCRbeta CDR3 regions. After extraction, genomic DNA underwent amplification by bias-controlled multiplex PCR, followed by high-throughput sequencing. As for how the authors treated the data: To quantify the absolute abundance of every unique TCRbeta CDR3 region, sequences were collapsed and filtered. Usable DNA was measured by amplifying reference genes present in all nucleated cells, and TCRbeta template counts were normalized to that usable DNA to estimate T cell fraction. Repertoire TCRs were annotated as SARS-CoV-2-specific when V gene, CDR3 amino acid sequence and J gene were exactly matched to a known reactive TCR set. MIRA supplied the reference SARS-CoV-2 TCR set, which was filtered for enrichment in COVID-19-positive ImmuneCODE repertoires so that public or cross-reactive TCRs were removed. Using the MIRA antigens, annotated TCRs were further analysed by specific ORF or by position within an ORF. Breadth was defined as annotated unique rearrangements over total unique productive rearrangements; depth was the summed frequency of those rearrangements. Two-sided Wilcoxon rank-sum tests were used to compare TCR breadth between groups. TCRdb limited this immuneACCESS table to in-frame rearrangements with V and J called. A share of clones is missing; checked studies link under half to unresolved V genes, and the rest is unexplained. D and trimming come from the DNA, and the V and J calls and clone size come from that table. The sample profile shows hundreds of thousands of clones; more than 80% of them were found once. Of the sample, over 1.3% is held by the ten largest clones.

Results the study describes overall, beyond this receptor: The study lacked the statistical power to compare responses across vaccine doses or regimens. After vaccination, substantial breadth of spike-specific CD8+ and CD4+ T cell responses was reported. Ad26.COV2.S recipients had higher spike-specific TCR breadth than placebo recipients (P = 0.0014). According to the authors, total T cell responses may have been underestimated by the TCR breadth and depth analyses. Non-spike TCR breadth was comparable between vaccine and placebo recipients, consistent with the vaccine containing only spike.

Explained via the paper, the treatment or condition label denotes: around 19 received Ad26.COV2.S at low or high dose, single or two shots; 5 received placebo; per-sample allocation not given. Repertoires of vaccine and placebo recipients were sequenced from samples taken on day 63 after the first injection. In Cohort 1b, more than 20 adults aged 18-55 years were enrolled at a single site in Boston, USA, between 29 July and 7 August 2020. As a vaccine, Ad26.COV2.S was a replication-incompetent adenovirus type 26 vector that expressed a prefusion-stabilized SARS-CoV-2 spike protein derived from the original Wuhan strain. Regarding this clone: The antigen this receptor binds is unknown. No qualities accompany the bases; no much larger clone lies one base away.

This clonotype originated in a person between 18 and 65 years old who received the Ad26.COV2.S COVID-19 vaccine or a placebo. The sample here was peripheral blood, taken in a trial of Ad26.COV2.S vaccine versus placebo.

The CDR3 loop reads CASSTGGAHEQYF. The sequenced DNA: TGTGCCAGCAGTACCGGGGGGGCCCACGAGCAGTACTTC. The chain was built from TRBV6-2 or TRBV6-3 and TRBJ2-7, and 8 bases in between align with TRBD2. Unmatched junction bases come to 5, with V trimmed by 5 bases and J by 5 bases. Looking up the germline V gene yields CDR1 MNHEY and CDR2 SVGEGT. The CDR3 has 13 amino acids, counting the end cysteine and phenylalanine. The DNA shown is the 39-base CDR3, in frame from base 1.